These 18 T cell receptor beta chains share one sample of origin, sequenced in a study of shared clonotypes between healthy human individuals. Sequenced by immunoSEQ multiplex PCR; TCRdb stores in-frame clones only, minus some. The sample lists a few hundred thousand clones, roughly three quarters occurring once. Sequencing was done on a sample of PBMCs. The receptors come from a woman in her 40s in good health. Some clones in this sample may be carry-over from other donors' samples.

This clone was seen once. The CDR3 protein is CSVDPMNTGELFF. CDR3 sequence (DNA): TGCAGCGTTGATCCCATGAACACCGGGGAGCTGTTTTTT. The rearrangement joins TRBV29-1 to TRBJ2-2; unclear D gene. The CDR3 consists of 13 residues. Trimming took off 3 bases at V and 1 base at J, with 6 bases between the two ends. CDR1 and CDR2 (germline): SQVTM, ANQGSEA.

This chain links TRBV25-1 with TRBJ1-4, with D unresolved. The CDR3 has 14 residues. CDR1 is MGHDK, CDR2 SYGVNS, per germline. V lost 0 bases to trimming and J lost 7 bases, with 9 bases between them. DNA of the CDR3: TGTGCCAGCAGTGAATACCCCCAGAGTGAAAAACTGTTTTTT. It is translated as CASSEYPQSEKLFF.

In its sample, this clone was seen many times. Other DNA sequences from this sample encode an identical CDR3 as well. This CDR3 reads CASSLPNTGELFF. The CDR3 nucleotides read TGTGCCAGCTCACTTCCGAACACCGGGGAGCTGTTTTTT. The V gene is TRBV18, the J gene TRBJ2-2, with D unclear. V lost 4 bases and J 0 bases, leaving 3 bases between the germline ends. This CDR3 is built from 13 residues. CDR1 KGHSH and CDR2 LQKENI come from the germline V gene.

This chain uses TRBV11-2 with TRBJ2-7; maybe TRBD2 (5 bases). The germline V gene encodes CDR1 SGHAT and CDR2 FQNNGV. The ends were cut back, 11 bases at V and 1 base at J, with 21 bases in the middle. The CDR3 has 15 residues. DNA of the CDR3: TGTGCCGTATCGCGAAGGCCCAGCGGATCCTACGAGCAGTACTTC. It translates to CAVSRRPSGSYEQYF. Combining the CDR3 with reference TRBV11-2 and TRBJ2-7 gives the whole variable domain EAGVAQSPRYKIIEKRQSVAFWCNPISGHATLYWYQQILGQGPKLLIQFQNNGVVDDSQLPKDRFSAERLKGVDSTLKIQPAKLEDSAVYLCAVSRRPSGSYEQYFGPGTRLTVT.

The CDR3 loop is CASSQDRTGSIQPQHF. In DNA form, the CDR3 reads TGCGCCAGCAGCCAAGACAGGACAGGGAGTATTCAGCCCCAGCATTTT. The chain uses TRBV4-1 and TRBJ1-5, with 8 positions matching TRBD1. This CDR3 is 16 amino acids long. The germline V gene has CDR1 MGHRA and CDR2 YSYEKL. The ends lost 0 bases at V and 6 bases at J; junction bases unmatched: 7.

The rearrangement joins TRBV14 to TRBJ2-2, with unresolved D. The CDR3 spans 13 residues. From germline, CDR1 is SGHDN and CDR2 FVKESK. Trimming took 3 bases from V and 1 from J, leaving 3 bases between them. The CDR3 sequence: CASSQGNTGELFF. CDR3 coding DNA: TGTGCCAGCAGCCAGGGGAACACCGGGGAGCTGTTTTTT.

The gene calls are TRBV27 and TRBJ2-1; D perhaps matches TRBD2 (6 bases). This CDR3 spans 16 amino acids. V gave up 0 bases and J gave up 3 bases, with 12 bases separating them. Germline V gene lookup returns CDR1 MNHEY and CDR2 SMNVEV (reference sequence). The CDR3 protein is CASSLSQTSSYNEQFF. In DNA form, the CDR3 reads TGTGCCAGCAGTTTATCCCAGACTAGTAGCTACAATGAGCAGTTCTTC.

Remarks on this clone: Other DNA sequences from this sample encode an identical CDR3 as well. The chain recombines TRBV27 with TRBJ1-1; a possible D gene is TRBD1 (6 bases). This CDR3 region has 15 residues. Germline values: CDR1 MNHEY, CDR2 SMNVEV (reference sequence). V was pared by 1 base and J by 2 bases, with 11 bases between. DNA of the CDR3: TGTGCCAGCAGTTTATTCCGGGGGCCTAACACTGAAGCTTTCTTT. It specifies CASSLFRGPNTEAFF.

The chain employs TRBV2 and TRBJ2-7, with D tentatively TRBD1 (6 bases). The germline gives CDR1 SNHLY, CDR2 FYNNEI. V was clipped by 3 bases and J by 5 bases, with 17 bases between them. The CDR3 extends over 15 amino acids. This chain's CDR3 is CASSDRWQGLDEQYF. The CDR3 DNA is TGTGCCAGCAGTGATCGGTGGCAGGGGCTGGACGAGCAGTACTTC.

This rearrangement joins TRBV11-2 to TRBJ2-1; D unresolved. V lost 4 bases and J 2 bases, leaving 6 bases between the germline ends. Germline V gene data show CDR1 as SGHAT and CDR2 as FQNNGV. The CDR3 spans 13 residues. CDR3 loop: CASSYIPYNEQFF. The DNA of the CDR3 is TGTGCCAGCAGCTACATACCCTACAATGAGCAGTTCTTC.

Turning to this clone: A far larger clone is a single base away, which makes a read error likely. CDR3 in DNA: TGTGCCTGCCGACAAGCGGGCCCCTACAATGAGCAGTTCTTC. Translating it yields CACRQAGPYNEQFF. The rearrangement joins TRBV30 to TRBJ2-1, with a tentative D call TRBD2 (6 bases). The length of the CDR3 is 14 residues. Trimming cost V 6 bases and J 2 bases, with 14 bases left between them. Germline V CDR1 and CDR2: GTSNPN, SVGIG (reference sequence).

The chain has TRBV10-1 and TRBJ2-2, with no clear D. The CDR3 runs to 15 residues. Germline CDR1 and CDR2: WNHNN and SYGVQD (reference sequence). Trimming removed 6 bases at V and 3 bases at J, with 14 bases between. CDR3 bases: TGCGCCAGCAGCGCATCTTTGGGCGACACCGGGGAGCTGTTTTTT. Translation: CASSASLGDTGELFF.

The chain carries TRBV5-4 and TRBJ2-6; perhaps TRBD2 as D (6 bases). V lost 0 bases to trimming and J lost 0 bases, with 10 bases between them. This CDR3 has 17 amino acids. The V gene's germline CDR1 is SGHNT and CDR2 YYREEE (reference sequence). As DNA, the CDR3 is TGTGCCAGCAGCTTGGGGGCGGGGAGCTCTGGGGCCAACGTCCTGACTTTC. Protein: CASSLGAGSSGANVLTF.

This rearrangement joins TRBV19 to TRBJ1-4; unclear D gene. The CDR3 runs to 14 residues. CDR1 LNHDA and CDR2 SQIVND come from the germline V gene (reference sequence). V gave up 1 base and J gave up 13 bases, with 16 bases separating them. Here the CDR3 DNA reads TGTGCCAGTAGTATAGGCGCCGGAGCCGAAGGACTGTTTTTT. Amino acid sequence: CASSIGAGAEGLFF.

This clone was counted only a few times. The genes are TRBV13 and TRBJ1-2; D perhaps matches TRBD1 (5 bases). Trimming pared 2 bases from V and 8 bases from J, leaving 15 bases between. The germline CDR1 and CDR2 sequences are PRHDT and FYEKMQ (reference sequence). The CDR3 runs 14 residues. The CDR3 region is CASSLQGASFGYTF. The CDR3 DNA is TGTGCCAGCAGCTTACAGGGAGCCTCCTTCGGCTACACCTTC.

With respect to this clone: Its ends do not fully match the called genes, so a read error is possible. J is TRBJ2-1 and V is TRBV4-3, with 7 bases matching TRBD2. This CDR3 has 17 amino acids. Germline loops: CDR1 LGHNA, CDR2 YSLEER. The CDR3 region has the DNA TGCGCCAGCAGCAAAGACCCCCCTAGCGGAGCTTACAATGAGCAGTTCTTC. It yields the protein CASSKDPPSGAYNEQFF.

The rearrangement uses TRBV5-1 and TRBJ2-2; D gene uncertain. V gave up 0 bases and J gave up 2 bases, with 5 bases separating them. The CDR3 sequence is 14 residues long. Germline V gene sequence: CDR1 SGHRS, CDR2 YFSETQ. In nucleotides, the CDR3 is TGCGCCAGCAGCTTGGAACTCAACACCGGGGAGCTGTTTTTT. This codes for CASSLELNTGELFF.

The J gene is TRBJ2-7, the V gene TRBV7-8; D is ambiguous. Trimming took 3 bases from V and 0 from J, leaving 12 bases between them. Germline V CDR1 and CDR2: SGHVS, FQNEAQ. There are 15 residues in the CDR3. The CDR3 bases are TGTGCCAGCAGCTTTCCTGCTGTTAGCTCCTACGAGCAGTACTTC. This translates into CASSFPAVSSYEQYF.